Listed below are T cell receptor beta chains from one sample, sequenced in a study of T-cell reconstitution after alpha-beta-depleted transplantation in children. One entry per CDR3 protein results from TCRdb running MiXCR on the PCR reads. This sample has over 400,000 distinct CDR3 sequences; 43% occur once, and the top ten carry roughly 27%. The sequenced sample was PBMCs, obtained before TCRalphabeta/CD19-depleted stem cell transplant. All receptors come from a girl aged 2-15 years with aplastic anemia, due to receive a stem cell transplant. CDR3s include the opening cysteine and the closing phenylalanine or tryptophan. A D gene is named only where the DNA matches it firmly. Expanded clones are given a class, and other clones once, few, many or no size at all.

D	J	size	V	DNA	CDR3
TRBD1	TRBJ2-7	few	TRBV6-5	TGTGCCAGCAGTTACAGTGACAGGGGCTACGAGCAGTACTTC	CASSYSDRGYEQYF
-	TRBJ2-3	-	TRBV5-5	TGTGCCAGCAGCTGGTACGGCTCTAGCACAGATACGCAGTATTTT	CASSWYGSSTDTQYF
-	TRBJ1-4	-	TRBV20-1	TGCAGTGCTAACCCTCGACCGGGGCTCCTGGGGGAAAAACTGTTTTTT	CSANPRPGLLGEKLFF
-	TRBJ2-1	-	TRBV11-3	TGTGCCAGCAGCTTTGCTGCGACTACCCTAGCGGAGCAGTTCTTC	CASSFAATTLAEQFF
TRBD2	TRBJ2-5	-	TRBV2	TGTGCCAGCAGTGAAAGCGGGGGACCCTTCGCATTC	CASSESGGPFAF
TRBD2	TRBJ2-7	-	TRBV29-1	TGCAGCGTTTCCGGCGGGGGACTCTCCTACGAGCAGTACTTC	CSVSGGGLSYEQYF
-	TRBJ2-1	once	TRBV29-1	TGCAGCGTAAATGAGCAGTTCTTC	CSVNEQFF
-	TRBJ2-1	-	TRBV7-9	TGTGCCACCCGGGGGCCCTCCTACAATGAGCAGTTCTTC	CATRGPSYNEQFF
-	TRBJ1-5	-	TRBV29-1	TGCAGCGTCGCAGGGTTTGCGGGGCAGCCCCAGCATTTT	CSVAGFAGQPQHF
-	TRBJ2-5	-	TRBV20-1	TGCAGAGGGGGTAGCGGAAATATCCAAGAGACCCAGTACTTC	CRGGSGNIQETQYF
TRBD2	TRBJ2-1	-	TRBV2	TGTGCCAGATACGAGGGATCAAGCGGGAGTCGATCCTACAATGAGCAGTTCTTC	CARYEGSSGSRSYNEQFF
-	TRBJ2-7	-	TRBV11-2	TGTGCCAGCGGCTCCCGTGGATCCTACGAGCAGTACTTC	CASGSRGSYEQYF
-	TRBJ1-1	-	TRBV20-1	TGCAGTGCCGCCAGGGTGGGCACTGAAGCTTTCTTT	CSAARVGTEAFF
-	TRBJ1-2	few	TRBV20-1	TGCAGTGCTAGACTCTCCGGGGGCGGAGTTAACTATGGCTACACCTTC	CSARLSGGGVNYGYTF
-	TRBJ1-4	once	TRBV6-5	TGTGCCAGCAGTTACTCGGCCGGGCGTGAAAAACTGTTTTTT	CASSYSAGREKLFF
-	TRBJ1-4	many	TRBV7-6	TGTGCCAGCAGCTGGACAGCAACGGGCGAAAAACTGTTTTTT	CASSWTATGEKLFF
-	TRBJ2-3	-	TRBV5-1	TGCGCCAGCAGCTTGATCCAGATTACAGATACGCAGTATTTT	CASSLIQITDTQYF
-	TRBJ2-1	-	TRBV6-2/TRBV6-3	TGTGCCAGCAGTTATGACAATGAGCAGTTCTTC	CASSYDNEQFF
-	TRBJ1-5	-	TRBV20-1	TGCAGTGCCGCAGATACATTGGGTGGCAATCAGCCCCAGCATTTT	CSAADTLGGNQPQHF
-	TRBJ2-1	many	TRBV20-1	TGCAGTGCTAGAGAACAGGTAGGGTCTTCGCAGTTCTTC	CSAREQVGSSQFF
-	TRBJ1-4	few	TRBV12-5	TGTGCTAGTGGTCGTGATCTGAATGAAAAACTGTTTTTT	CASGRDLNEKLFF
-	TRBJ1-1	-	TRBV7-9	TGTGCCAGCAGCTTACCACCGGACACTGAAGCTTTCTTT	CASSLPPDTEAFF
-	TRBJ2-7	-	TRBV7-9	TGTGCCAGCAGCCCTCCAGGAGGGCGGCAGTACTTC	CASSPPGGRQYF
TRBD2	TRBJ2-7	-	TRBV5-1	TGCGCCAGCAGCTCTTTTAGCGGGGTCCTCTACGAGCAGTACTTC	CASSSFSGVLYEQYF
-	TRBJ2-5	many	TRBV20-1	TGCAGTGCTAGAAAGGGTACGGGAGAGACCCAGTACTTC	CSARKGTGETQYF
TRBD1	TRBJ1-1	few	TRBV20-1	TGCAGTGCTAGGGAGACAGGGAACTTGAACACTGAAGCTTTCTTT	CSARETGNLNTEAFF
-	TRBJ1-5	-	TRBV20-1	TGCAGTGCTAGACGTAGTCCGGGTAATAGCAATCAGCCCCAGCATTTT	CSARRSPGNSNQPQHF
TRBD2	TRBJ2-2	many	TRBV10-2	TGCGCCGGACGCCCAGCGGGAGGGCCAACCGGGGAGCTGTTTTTT	CAGRPAGGPTGELFF
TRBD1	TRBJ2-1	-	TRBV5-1	TGCGCCAGCAGCTGGGACAGGGGAATTCTTGGGAGTGAGCAGTTCTTC	CASSWDRGILGSEQFF
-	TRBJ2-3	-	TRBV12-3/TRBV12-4	TGTGCCAGCAGCTGGGACTTCCGCCCAACAGATACGCAGTATTTT	CASSWDFRPTDTQYF
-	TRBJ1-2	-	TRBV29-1	TGCAGCGCAGGGACACTTTATGGCTACACCTTC	CSAGTLYGYTF
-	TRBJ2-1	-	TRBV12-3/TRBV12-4	TGTGCCAGCAGTTTAGTGGGTAGTCTAAACGAGCAGTTCTTC	CASSLVGSLNEQFF
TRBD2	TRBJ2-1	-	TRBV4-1	TGCGCCAGCAGCCAAGATGGTTGGGGACTAGCGGCAAATGAGCAGTTCTTC	CASSQDGWGLAANEQFF
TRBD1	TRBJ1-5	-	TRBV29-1	TGCAGCGTTGGGACAGGGAGCAATCAGCCCCAGCATTTT	CSVGTGSNQPQHF
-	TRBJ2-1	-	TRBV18	TGTGCCAGCTCACGGTTGGGACTGATCCCTGGCAATGAGCAGTTCTTC	CASSRLGLIPGNEQFF
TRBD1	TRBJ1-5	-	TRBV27	TGTGCCAGCAGTTTACGGACAGGGTTTCAGCCCCAGCATTTT	CASSLRTGFQPQHF
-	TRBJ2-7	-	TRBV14	TGTGCCAGCAGCCCCCTCACAGGGATGAACTACGAGCAGTACTTC	CASSPLTGMNYEQYF
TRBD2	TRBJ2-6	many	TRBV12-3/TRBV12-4	TGTGCCAGCAGCAGTACTAGCGGGAGGTCCTCTGGGGCCAACGTCCTGACTTTC	CASSSTSGRSSGANVLTF
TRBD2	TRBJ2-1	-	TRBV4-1	TGCGCCAGCACTGACCGGACTAGCGTCAACAATGAGCAGTTCTTC	CASTDRTSVNNEQFF
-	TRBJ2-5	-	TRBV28	TGTGCCAGCAGTTCCCTGTCGGGGGCCCTCGGAGAGACCCAGTACTTC	CASSSLSGALGETQYF